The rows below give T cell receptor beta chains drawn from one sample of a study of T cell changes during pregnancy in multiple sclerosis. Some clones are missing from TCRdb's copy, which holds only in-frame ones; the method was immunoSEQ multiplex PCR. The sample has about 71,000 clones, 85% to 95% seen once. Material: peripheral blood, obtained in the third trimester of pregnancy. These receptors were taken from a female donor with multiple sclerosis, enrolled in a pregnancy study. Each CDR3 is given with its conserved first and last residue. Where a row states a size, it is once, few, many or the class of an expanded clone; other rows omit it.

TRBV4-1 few CASSPGQGPEAFF
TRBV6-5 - CASSSVNYGYTF
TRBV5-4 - CASSLIGQPNTIYF
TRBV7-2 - CASSSSGITYYEQYF
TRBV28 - CASSPQGTDTQYF
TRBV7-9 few CASSIDRASYEQYF
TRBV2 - CASSERRHPDTQYF
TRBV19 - CASSVQGAVYGYTF
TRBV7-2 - CASSPGQRYGYTF
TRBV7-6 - CASRTGTSGYNEQFF
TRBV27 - CASSLGAGGEEQYF
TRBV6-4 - CASSDSGRGALRNQPQHF
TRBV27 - CASRTLAGLPGSSYNEQFF
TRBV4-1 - CASSQASSGTYEQYF
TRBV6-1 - CASSEGSRQPNEQFF
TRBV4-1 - CASSQDRVLDTQYF
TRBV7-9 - CASSPGEGTYGYTF
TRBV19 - CASSLDTEAFF
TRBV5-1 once CASSEYQETQYF
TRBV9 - CASSSGTANTGELFF
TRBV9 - CASSVGTLSGNTIYF
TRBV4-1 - CASSPGQGEGYTQYF
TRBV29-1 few CSVGRNRGDTEAFF
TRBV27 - CASSRGTGGSYEQYF
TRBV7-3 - CASSLVVSEYNEQFF
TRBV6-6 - CASSGRDRGNEQYF
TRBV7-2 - CASSRPTSGVSTDTQYF
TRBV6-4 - CASSRVELDTQYF
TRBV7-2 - CASSLRSSGANVLTF
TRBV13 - CASSSRTGGSYEQYF
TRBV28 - CASREGKGGYTF
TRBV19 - CASRLQGEGTEAFF
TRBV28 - CASNSIPGQVYNEQFF
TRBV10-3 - CAISKTTGTGAYEQYF
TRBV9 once CASSADGIDTQYF
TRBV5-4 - CASSSGSSYGYTF
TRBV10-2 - CASSDLRGRKDYGYTF
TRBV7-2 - CASSLMALSGTEAFF
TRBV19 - CASRLRTELSNQPQHF
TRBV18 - CASSPLGQGSVADGYTF
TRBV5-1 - CASSRGTSGRGSGELFF
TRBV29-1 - CSVDTGLYGYTF
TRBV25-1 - CASSPYTNTGELFF
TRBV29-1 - CSVGRGSTTDTQYF
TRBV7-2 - CASSLGVYRGPGNTIYF
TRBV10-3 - CAIRDTSYNEQFF
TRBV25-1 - CASRQGGGYTF